This TCR beta chain was profiled in a study of blood T cell repertoires in COVID-19. Participants reported their clinical history, and cohort assignment relied on those reports. Unmatched junction bases numbered 5, after V lost 8 bases and J lost 1 base. The germline gives CDR1 WSHSY, CDR2 SAAADI. CDR3 length equals 14 residues. Assay used: immunoSEQ multiplex PCR; TCRdb lists only in-frame clones, some missing. This sample has about 140,000 clones, with more than 75% found just once. This clone occurred many times. The clonotype comes from a man between 60 and 75 years old who had recovered from COVID-19. Sequences were obtained from PBMCs or T cells enriched from blood (not recorded which). This chain connects TRBV10-2 to TRBJ2-7; 10 positions agree with TRBD2. In nucleotides, the CDR3 is TGCGCCAGCTATTCTAGCGGGGGTTCCTACGAGCAGTACTTC. Encoded protein: CASYSSGGSYEQYF.